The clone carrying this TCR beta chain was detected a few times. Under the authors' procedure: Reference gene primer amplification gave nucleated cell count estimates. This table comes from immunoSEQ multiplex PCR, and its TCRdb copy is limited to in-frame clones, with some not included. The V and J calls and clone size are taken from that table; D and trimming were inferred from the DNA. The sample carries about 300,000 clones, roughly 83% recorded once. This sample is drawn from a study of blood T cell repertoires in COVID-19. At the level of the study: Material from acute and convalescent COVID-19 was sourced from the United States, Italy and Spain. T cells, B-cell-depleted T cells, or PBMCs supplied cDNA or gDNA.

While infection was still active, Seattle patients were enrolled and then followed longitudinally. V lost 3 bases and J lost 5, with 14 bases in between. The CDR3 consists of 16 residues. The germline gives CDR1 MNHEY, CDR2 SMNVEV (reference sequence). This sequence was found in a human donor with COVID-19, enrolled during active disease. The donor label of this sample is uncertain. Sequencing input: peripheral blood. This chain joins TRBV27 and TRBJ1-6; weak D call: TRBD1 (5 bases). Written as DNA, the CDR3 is TGTGCCAGCAGTTTCGTCAGGGCTCTAAATAATTCACCCCTCCACTTT. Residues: CASSFVRALNNSPLHF.